One T cell receptor (beta chain) is described in this entry. This receptor's antigen is unknown. Qualities for individual bases were not recorded, and no much larger clone is one base off. Including the terminal cysteine and phenylalanine, the CDR3 comprises 14 residues. Only the CDR3 DNA is retained, 42 bases long and in frame from the first base. V loses 4 bases of germline sequence and J loses 1 base, and the interval between the two ends is 7 bases. From the germline V gene (reference sequence), CDR1 is PRHDT and CDR2 is FYEKMQ. This record belongs to a study of shared clonotypes between healthy human individuals (dated by TCRdb to about 2020). A note on the overall study: A couple of women and a few men aged 18 to 49 years were included in the cohort. To estimate repertoire size and how much clonotypes are shared between individuals, the study performed deep sequencing of blood TCR repertoires from a few healthy adults. To increase sequencing depth and limit assay-specific biases, different laboratories used diverse techniques to prepare libraries and sequence TCR repertoires. For each donor, three plates each were used for CD4 naive and CD4 memory, two plates were used for CD8 naive, and one plate was used for CD8 memory. Each donor's leukapheresis produced roughly between roughly 0.85 and 9 billion PBMCs. General findings and caveats noted by the study authors: Across a few donors, approximately 5% of naive CD4, roughly 3.4% of naive CD8, approximately 2.5% of memory CD4, and over 0.35% of memory CD8 clonotypes were shared. Even with the large sequencing depth, rarefaction of the sorted-subset datasets indicated that sequencing was incomplete. Naive subsets generally had larger estimated clonotype richness than memory subsets did. Compared with non-shared clonotypes, the clonotypes found in all four sorted-subset donors had higher generation probabilities. Pairwise subsampling led to the expectation that sequencing depth would affect the degree of clonotype sharing among donors. Sampling was restricted to blood, and TCR repertoires in tissue are likely to differ from TCR repertoires in blood. The small number of donors limited the genetic and exposure-history diversity represented.

TCR CDR3 regions were amplified from genomic DNA by multiplex PCR using the deep immunoSEQ assay. Extracted genomic DNA from each cell subset was spread evenly across all wells of several immunoSEQ 96-well plates, with each plate serving as a replicate. Each replicate PCR for sorted subsets received about 0.2 ug genomic DNA, equal to 30,000 or so T cell genomes. The purified libraries were quantified using a Qubit 3.0 fluorometer, sized with a Bioanalyzer 2100, and then quantified again using the KAPA Library Quantification kit. A separate single-read 150-cycle Illumina NextSeq 550 flow cell was used to sequence each immunoSEQ 96-well plate. From the authors' description of their analysis: Because the immunoSEQ output included only junctional sequences and no quality scores, the filtering could not be the same as the filtering used for full-length reads. To assign V/J genes and CDR3, sequences were annotated against IMGT germline references using PyIR, a Python wrapper for IgBLAST v1.9. Reads were removed for weak V/J assignments (E-value above 1e-6), missing CDR3, stop codons, out-of-frame junctions, or ambiguous translated residues. V3J clonotypes were defined as sequences sharing the same inferred V gene, J gene, and CDR3 amino acid sequence. Percentage overlap between repertoires was computed as shared unique clonotypes divided by the size of the smaller repertoire. Repertoire richness was assessed with RTK rarefaction, the Chao1 estimator, and Recon v2.1 estimates of unobserved clonotypes. Generation probabilities were computed with OLGA for all TCRbeta clonotypes obtained by the gDNA method from several donors. Held by TCRdb, this immuneACCESS table contains in-frame sequences only and omits some clones. Under half of the omission traces to an unresolved V gene where checked; the cause of the rest is unknown. V and J calls and clone size are as listed in that table; D and trimming were resolved from the DNA. The sample table lists about 1.1 million clones, roughly 74% of them with a count of one. In total, the top ten clones hold 0.61% of the sample.

The donors were healthy, HIV-negative adults who had no recently reported acute infections or vaccinations. Every donor was a Caucasian adult living in Nashville, Tennessee, USA. Magnetic negative selection was used to enrich CD4+ T cells, after which naive cells were positively selected on CD45RA and the negative fraction became the memory subset. After blood collection by leukapheresis, PBMCs were isolated using Ficoll-Histopaque density gradient centrifugation and then cryopreserved in the vapor phase of liquid nitrogen. Analytical flow cytometry was used to check the purity and quantity of each magnetically sorted T cell population. From each sorted fraction, genomic DNA was isolated and quantified by UV absorbance on a Nanodrop 2000c.

The sequence was collected from a young man in good health. Some clones in this sample may be carry-over from other donors' samples. The sequenced material came from memory CD4+ T cells from PBMCs. The label giving this sample's cell subset or site can be read as: CD45RA-negative fraction. The receptor chain draws on TRBV13 and TRBJ2-2; the D gene is perhaps TRBD1, on 6 matching bases. The CDR3 in this case is CASSWTVNTGELFF. The DNA sequence is TGTGCCAGCAGCTGGACAGTGAACACCGGGGAGCTGTTTTTT.